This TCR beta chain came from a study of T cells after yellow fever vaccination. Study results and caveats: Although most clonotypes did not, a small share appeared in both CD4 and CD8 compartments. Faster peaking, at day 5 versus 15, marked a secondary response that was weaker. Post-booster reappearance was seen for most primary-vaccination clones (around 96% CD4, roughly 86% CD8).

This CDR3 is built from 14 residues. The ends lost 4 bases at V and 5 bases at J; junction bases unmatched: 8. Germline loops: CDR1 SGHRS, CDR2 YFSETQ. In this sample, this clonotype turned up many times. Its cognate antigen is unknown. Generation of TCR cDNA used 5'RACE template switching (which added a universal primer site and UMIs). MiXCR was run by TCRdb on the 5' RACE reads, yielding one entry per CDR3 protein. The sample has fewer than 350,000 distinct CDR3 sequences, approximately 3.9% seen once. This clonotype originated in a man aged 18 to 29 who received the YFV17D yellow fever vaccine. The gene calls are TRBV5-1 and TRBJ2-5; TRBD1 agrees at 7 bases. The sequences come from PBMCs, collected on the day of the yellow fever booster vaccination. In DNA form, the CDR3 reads TGCGCCAGCAGCGCCCAGACAGGGTCGGAGACCCAGTACTTC. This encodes CASSAQTGSETQYF.